These T cell receptor beta chains were read from a single sample in a study of STAT5B mutations in CD4+ large granular lymphocyte leukemia. Profiling relied on immunoSEQ multiplex PCR, and the TCRdb table lists in-frame clones only, not all of them. The data contain 2,000 to 2,500 clones, 65% to 80% of them singletons. Sequences were obtained from PBMCs. The receptor source for this set is a woman in her sixties or seventies with CD4+ T-cell large granular lymphocyte leukemia. CDR3s include the opening cysteine and the closing phenylalanine or tryptophan. Each record gives: CDR3 length, J gene, V gene, D gene, clone size, CDR3 DNA, CDR3 protein. A D gene is named only where the DNA matches it firmly. Size is omitted from some rows. Given values are once, few, many or a class for expanded clones.

cdr3_length: 15
j_call: TRBJ1-5
v_call: TRBV15
d_call: NA
clone_size: NA
cdr3_nt: TGTGCCACCAGCAGAGATCAGGGCCCCAATCAGCCCCAGCATTTT
cdr3_aa: CATSRDQGPNQPQHF

cdr3_length: 13
j_call: TRBJ2-1
v_call: TRBV7-6
d_call: NA
clone_size: NA
cdr3_nt: TGTGCCAGCAGCCACCAACCCCCCCATGAGCAGTTCTTC
cdr3_aa: CASSHQPPHEQFF

cdr3_length: 17
j_call: TRBJ2-3
v_call: TRBV5-1
d_call: TRBD2
clone_size: NA
cdr3_nt: TGCGCCAGCAGCCCCTCCCCCCCGGGACTAGCTTTGGATACGCAGTATTTT
cdr3_aa: CASSPSPPGLALDTQYF

cdr3_length: 16
j_call: TRBJ2-3
v_call: TRBV15
d_call: NA
clone_size: NA
cdr3_nt: TGTGCCACCAGCCCTACCCCGCGGGGCTACACAGATACGCAGTATTTT
cdr3_aa: CATSPTPRGYTDTQYF

cdr3_length: 14
j_call: TRBJ1-1
v_call: TRBV6-5
d_call: NA
clone_size: few
cdr3_nt: TGTGCCAGCAGGATGGGGCAGTGGAACACTGAAGCTTTCTTT
cdr3_aa: CASRMGQWNTEAFF

cdr3_length: 15
j_call: TRBJ1-3
v_call: TRBV11-2
d_call: NA
clone_size: NA
cdr3_nt: TGTGCCAGCAGCTTAGACTGGGGACTCGGAAACACCATATATTTT
cdr3_aa: CASSLDWGLGNTIYF

cdr3_length: 14
j_call: TRBJ1-1
v_call: TRBV10-3
d_call: NA
clone_size: NA
cdr3_nt: TGTGCCATCAGTCCCTTCCAAGGGAACACTGAAGCTTTCTTT
cdr3_aa: CAISPFQGNTEAFF

cdr3_length: 12
j_call: TRBJ1-2
v_call: TRBV4-2
d_call: NA
clone_size: few
cdr3_nt: TGTGCCAGCAGCCAAGATGCCTATGGCTACACCTTC
cdr3_aa: CASSQDAYGYTF

cdr3_length: 14
j_call: TRBJ2-1
v_call: TRBV30
d_call: TRBD2
clone_size: NA
cdr3_nt: TGTGCCGGCCTACTCCAGCTAGCGGCCAATGAGCAGTTCTTC
cdr3_aa: CAGLLQLAANEQFF

cdr3_length: 13
j_call: TRBJ2-7
v_call: TRBV19
d_call: NA
clone_size: NA
cdr3_nt: TGTGCCAGTAGCGCGACAGTCTCCTACGAGCAGTACTTC
cdr3_aa: CASSATVSYEQYF

cdr3_length: 14
j_call: TRBJ2-4
v_call: TRBV29-1
d_call: TRBD2
clone_size: NA
cdr3_nt: TGCAGCGCCGGGACTAGCGCGCGCCAAAACATTCAGTACTTC
cdr3_aa: CSAGTSARQNIQYF

cdr3_length: 16
j_call: TRBJ2-3
v_call: TRBV11-2
d_call: TRBD2
clone_size: NA
cdr3_nt: TGTGCCAGCAGCGTCGGGACTAGCGGCAACACAGATACGCAGTATTTT
cdr3_aa: CASSVGTSGNTDTQYF